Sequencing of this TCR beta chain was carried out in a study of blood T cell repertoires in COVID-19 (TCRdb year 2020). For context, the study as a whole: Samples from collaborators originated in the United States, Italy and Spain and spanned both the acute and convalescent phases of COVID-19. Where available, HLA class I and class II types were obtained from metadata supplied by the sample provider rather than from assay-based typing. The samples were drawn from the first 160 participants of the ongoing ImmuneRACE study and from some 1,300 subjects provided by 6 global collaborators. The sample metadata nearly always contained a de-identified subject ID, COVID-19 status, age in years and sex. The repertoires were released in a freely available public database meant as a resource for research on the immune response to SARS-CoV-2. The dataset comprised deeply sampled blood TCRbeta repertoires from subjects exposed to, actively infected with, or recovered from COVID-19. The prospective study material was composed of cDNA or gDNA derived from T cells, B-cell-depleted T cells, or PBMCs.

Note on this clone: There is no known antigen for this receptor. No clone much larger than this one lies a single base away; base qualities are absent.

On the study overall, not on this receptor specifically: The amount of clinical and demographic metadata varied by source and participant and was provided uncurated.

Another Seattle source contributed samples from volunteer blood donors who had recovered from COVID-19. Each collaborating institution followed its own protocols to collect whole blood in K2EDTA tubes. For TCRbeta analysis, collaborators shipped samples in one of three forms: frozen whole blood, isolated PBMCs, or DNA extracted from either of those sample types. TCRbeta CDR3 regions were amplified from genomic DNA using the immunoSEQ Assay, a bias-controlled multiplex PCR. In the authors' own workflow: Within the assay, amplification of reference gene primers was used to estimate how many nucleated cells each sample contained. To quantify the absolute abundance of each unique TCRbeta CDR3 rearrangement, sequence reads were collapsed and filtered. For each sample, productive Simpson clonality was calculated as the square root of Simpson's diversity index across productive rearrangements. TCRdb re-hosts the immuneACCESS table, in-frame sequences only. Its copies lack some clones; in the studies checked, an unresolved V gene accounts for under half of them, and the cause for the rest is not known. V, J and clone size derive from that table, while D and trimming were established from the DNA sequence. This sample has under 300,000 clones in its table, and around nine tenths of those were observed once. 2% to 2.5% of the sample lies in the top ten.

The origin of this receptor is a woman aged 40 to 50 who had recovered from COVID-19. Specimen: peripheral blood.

The nucleotide sequence reads TGTGCCAGCAGTTGGTGGGGCTCATCAGATACGCAGTATTTT. The encoded protein is CASSWWGSSDTQYF. The chain was built from TRBV27 and TRBJ2-3; a tentative D match to TRBD1 spans 5 bases. The trim is 4 bases for V and 4 bases for J, with a gap of 12 bases between the germline ends. The germline V gene encodes CDR1 MNHEY and CDR2 SMNVEV (reference sequence). There are 14 amino acids in the CDR3, from cysteine to phenylalanine inclusive. CDR3 DNA is the only sequence kept; it has 42 bases, read in frame from the first base.